The 15 T cell receptor beta chains presented below share a single source sample, sequenced in a study of control samples from healthy donors and cancer patients. Only in-frame clones appear in the TCRdb table, and some are missing; sequencing was by immunoSEQ multiplex PCR. Of approximately 83,000 clones in the sample, over 85% were seen once. Sequenced: blood. The source of these receptors is a woman aged 25 to 39 in good health.

As DNA, the CDR3 is TGTGCCAGCAGTAGAACAGGGGACGGCTACACCTTC. This translates into CASSRTGDGYTF. This chain uses TRBV27 with TRBJ1-2, with 7 bases aligning to TRBD1. V trimming: 5 bases; J trimming: 8 bases; junction bases outside the gene matches: 5. Germline assignment: CDR1 MNHEY and CDR2 SMNVEV (reference sequence). The CDR3 loop spans 12 amino acids.

V is TRBV28 and J is TRBJ1-5; D is uncertain. Trimming took 5 bases from V and 0 from J, leaving 8 bases between them. CDR1 is MDHEN and CDR2 is SYDVKM in the germline V gene. The length of the CDR3 is 14 residues. This CDR3 is CASSPSASNQPQHF. The CDR3 bases are TGTGCCAGCAGTCCTTCTGCTAGCAATCAGCCCCAGCATTTT. Using reference TRBV28 and TRBJ1-5 for the parts outside the CDR3, the full variable domain is DVKVTQSSRYLVKRTGEKVFLECVQDMDHENMFWYRQDPGLGLRLIYFSYDVKMKEKGDIPEGYSVSREKKERFSLILESASTNQTSMYLCASSPSASNQPQHFGDGTRLSIL.

The chain has TRBV27 and TRBJ1-1; TRBD1 aligns across 7 bases. CDR1 is MNHEY, CDR2 SMNVEV, per germline (reference sequence). The CDR3 consists of 15 residues. J lost 5 bases, V lost 0 bases, and 6 bases had no gene match. The DNA of the CDR3 is TGTGCCAGCAGTTTATCAGCGACAGGGATTACTGAAGCTTTCTTT. Amino acids: CASSLSATGITEAFF.

The chain joins TRBV6-5 to TRBJ1-6; 7 nucleotides match TRBD1. V shed 6 bases, J shed 6 bases, and the junction held 5 bases outside the gene matches. This CDR3 comprises 14 residues. Germline V gives CDR1 MNHEY, CDR2 SVGAGI. The CDR3: CASRPDRLNSPLHF. DNA for the CDR3: TGTGCCAGCAGACCGGACAGGCTTAATTCACCCCTCCACTTT.

The chain recombines TRBV23-1 with TRBJ1-2, with unresolved D. TRBV23-1 is an open reading frame, and its role is uncertain. Trimming pared 4 bases from V and 2 bases from J, leaving 20 bases between. This CDR3 is 17 amino acids long. DNA for the CDR3: TGCGCCAGCAGTCTTCTCCTTCACCGTCCCCTAAACTATGGCTACACCTTC. Its protein product is CASSLLLHRPLNYGYTF.

This chain links TRBV19 with TRBJ1-5; a possible D gene is TRBD1 (6 bases). Germline V gene lookup returns CDR1 LNHDA and CDR2 SQIVND (reference sequence). There are 14 residues in the CDR3. V was cut by 4 bases and J by 6 bases, with 13 bases left in between. DNA for the CDR3: TGTGCCAGTAGTACCCACAGGGAAGGTCAGCCCCAGCATTTT. Amino acid sequence: CASSTHREGQPQHF. The full variable domain, completed using reference TRBV19 and TRBJ1-5, is DGGITQSPKYLFRKEGQNVTLSCEQNLNHDAMYWYRQDPGQGLRLIYYSQIVNDFQKGDIAEGYSVSREKKESFPLTVTSAQKNPTAFYLCASSTHREGQPQHFGDGTRLSIL.

This chain links TRBV4-2 with TRBJ1-3, with TRBD1 matching over 8 bases. Germline trimming cut 7 bases from V and 3 bases from J; bases unmatched to any gene: 17. Germline V gene lookup returns CDR1 LGHNA and CDR2 YNFKEQ. The CDR3 spans 18 residues. DNA of the CDR3: TGTGCCAGCACCTCTTACCCAGGGCAGGGGGCGTTTGGAAACACCATATATTTT. It codes for CASTSYPGQGAFGNTIYF.

This chain uses TRBV19 with TRBJ1-1, with D possibly being TRBD1 (5 bases). This CDR3 is built from 15 residues. V was pared by 0 bases and J by 5 bases, with 13 bases between. In germline, CDR1 is LNHDA, CDR2 SQIVND (reference sequence). The CDR3 nucleotides are TGTGCCAGTAGTATAGATCTCGTGGGGACTACTGAAGCTTTCTTT. It codes for CASSIDLVGTTEAFF.

The chain is built from TRBV19 and TRBJ2-1; D call uncertain. Germline V CDR1 and CDR2: LNHDA, SQIVND (reference sequence). The CDR3 totals 11 residues. V lost 5 bases to trimming and J lost 10 bases, with 9 bases between them. CDR3 protein: CASSLDLEQFF. In DNA form, the CDR3 reads TGTGCCAGTAGTCTTGATCTAGAGCAGTTCTTC. Variable domain in full (rest from reference TRBV19 and TRBJ2-1): DGGITQSPKYLFRKEGQNVTLSCEQNLNHDAMYWYRQDPGQGLRLIYYSQIVNDFQKGDIAEGYSVSREKKESFPLTVTSAQKNPTAFYLCASSLDLEQFFGPGTRLTVL.

The chain is built from TRBV6-5 and TRBJ2-5, with TRBD1 identical over 9 bases. V trimming: 6 bases; J trimming: 4 bases; junction bases outside the gene matches: 9. There are 15 residues in the CDR3. Germline values: CDR1 MNHEY, CDR2 SVGAGI. CDR3 sequence reads: CASSPRDRDLETQYF. CDR3 bases: TGTGCCAGCAGCCCCCGGGACAGGGATCTAGAGACCCAGTACTTC.

CDR3 amino acids: CATSARLSNQPQHF. CDR3 DNA: TGTGCCACCAGTGCTAGACTGAGCAATCAGCCCCAGCATTTT. V gene TRBV24-1 combines with J gene TRBJ1-5; D unresolved. CDR3 length equals 14 residues. Trimming pared 5 bases from V and 1 base from J, leaving 8 bases between. CDR1 and CDR2 from the germline V gene are KGHDR and SFDVKD.

This clone was seen once. The V and J genes are TRBV11-3 and TRBJ2-5; 7 bases fit TRBD1. The CDR3 runs 14 residues. V gave up 5 bases and J gave up 9 bases; unmatched junction bases: 12. CDR1 is SGHNT, CDR2 YENEEA, per germline. This CDR3 is CASSETDQGVAQYF. CDR3 coding DNA: TGTGCCAGCAGCGAGACGGACCAGGGGGTGGCCCAGTACTTC.

The V and J genes are TRBV6-5 and TRBJ2-1; 11 bases line up with TRBD2. Germline CDR1 and CDR2: MNHEY and SVGAGI. The V segment lost 0 bases and the J segment 6 bases; nucleotides outside the gene matches: 1. The CDR3 contains 15 residues. Here the CDR3 reads CASSYSLAGGNEQFF. CDR3 bases: TGTGCCAGCAGTTACTCCCTAGCGGGGGGCAATGAGCAGTTCTTC.

The genes are TRBV18 and TRBJ1-1, with D unclear. The V gene lost 3 bases and the J gene lost 1 base, with 9 bases spanning the gap. Germline loops: CDR1 KGHSH, CDR2 LQKENI. This CDR3 spans 14 amino acids. The CDR3 sequence: CASSPWERNTEAFF. In DNA form, the CDR3 reads TGTGCCAGCTCACCCTGGGAGAGGAACACTGAAGCTTTCTTT. Full variable domain (remainder filled in from reference TRBV18 and TRBJ1-1): NAGVMQNPRHLVRRRGQEARLRCSPMKGHSHVYWYRQLPEEGLKFMVYLQKENIIDESGMPKERFSAEFPKEGPSILRIQQVVRGDSAAYFCASSPWERNTEAFFGQGTRLTVV.

V and J are TRBV13 and TRBJ1-2, with 7 bases aligning to TRBD1. Losses at the gene ends were 1 base for V and 2 bases for J; bases not matched to a gene: 1. Looked up from germline, CDR1 is PRHDT and CDR2 is FYEKMQ (reference sequence). The CDR3 covers 14 residues. CDR3 sequence (DNA): TGTGCCAGCAGCTTAGCGGACAGGAACTATGGCTACACCTTC. As protein: CASSLADRNYGYTF.